This T cell receptor beta chain is from a study of long-term antiretroviral therapy in people with HIV. The libraries were made with immunoSEQ v3.0 at survey level. In sequencing, roughly 35,000-50,000 T-cell genomes per sample were targeted. Assay used: immunoSEQ multiplex PCR; TCRdb lists only in-frame clones, some missing. The sample contains roughly 40,000 clones, about 95% of which appear only once. Treatment locations for all participants with HIV were in the United States. This material consisted of unsorted PBMCs, taken just over 9 years after starting antiretroviral therapy. The sequence was obtained from a man aged 25-40 years with HIV.

The CDR3: CASSGSTENTEAFF. The CDR3 DNA reads TGCGCCAGCAGCGGATCGACAGAGAACACTGAAGCTTTCTTT. This rearrangement joins TRBV5-1 to TRBJ1-1; weak D call: TRBD1 (5 bases). This CDR3 has 14 amino acids. CDR1 is SGHRS and CDR2 is YFSETQ in the germline V gene. Trimming removed 4 bases from V and 1 base from J, with 11 bases in between.